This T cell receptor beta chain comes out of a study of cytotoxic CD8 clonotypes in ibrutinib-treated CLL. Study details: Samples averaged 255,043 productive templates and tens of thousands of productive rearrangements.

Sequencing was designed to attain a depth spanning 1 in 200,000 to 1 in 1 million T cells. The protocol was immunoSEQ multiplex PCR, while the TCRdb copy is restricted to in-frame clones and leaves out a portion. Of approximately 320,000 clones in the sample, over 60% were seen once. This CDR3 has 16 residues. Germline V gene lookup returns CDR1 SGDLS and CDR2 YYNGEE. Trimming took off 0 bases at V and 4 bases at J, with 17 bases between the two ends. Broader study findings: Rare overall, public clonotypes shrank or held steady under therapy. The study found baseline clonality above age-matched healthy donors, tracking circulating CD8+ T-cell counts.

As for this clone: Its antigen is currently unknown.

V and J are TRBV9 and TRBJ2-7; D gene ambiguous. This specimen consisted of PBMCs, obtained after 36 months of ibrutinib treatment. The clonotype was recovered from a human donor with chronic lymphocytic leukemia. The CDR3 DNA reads TGTGCCAGCAGCGTAGGGGGTCGAACCGGGCGGTACGAGCAGTACTTC. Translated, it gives CASSVGGRTGRYEQYF.